The rows below give T cell receptor beta chains drawn from one sample of a study of regulatory T cells in long-lasting Graves disease. One entry per CDR3 protein results from TCRdb running MiXCR on the multiplex PCR reads. The table records 200,000 to 250,000 distinct CDR3 sequences, roughly 19% of them present only once. These records were also assigned to another study, of T cells in Graves' hyperthyroidism and ophthalmopathy.

Sample: peripheral blood mononuclear cells (PBMCs), taken at new diagnosis, from a patient treated with antithyroid drugs. The receptors shown here come from a woman in her thirties with Graves disease. Both conserved end residues are part of each CDR3. D genes are given only for firm matches. Only part of the rows carry a size: once, few, many, or a class if the clone is expanded.

V	D	size	J	DNA	CDR3
TRBV12-3/TRBV12-4	.	many	TRBJ1-1	TGTGCCAGCACCCCGGGCACTGAAGCTTTCTTT	CASTPGTEAFF
TRBV4-1	.	many	TRBJ1-6	TGCGCCAGCAGCCAAGATTGGGGGATATGGTATTCACCCCTCCACTTT	CASSQDWGIWYSPLHF
TRBV7-7	TRBD2	many	TRBJ2-1	TGTGCTAGCAGCTCGGGACTAGGCAATGAGCAGTTCTTC	CASSSGLGNEQFF
TRBV7-3	.	many	TRBJ2-3	TGTGCCAGCAGCTCCGGGGGCGATACGCAGTATTTT	CASSSGGDTQYF
TRBV10-1	.	many	TRBJ1-5	TGCGCCATCACAGGCCGCAATCAGCCCCAGCATTTT	CAITGRNQPQHF
TRBV2	.	many	TRBJ2-7	TGTGCCAGCAGCGACGACAGCTACGAGCAGTACTTC	CASSDDSYEQYF
TRBV5-1	.	many	TRBJ2-3	TGCGCCAGCAGCTTGGTTTCAGGGTCAGATACGCAGTATTTT	CASSLVSGSDTQYF
TRBV28	.	many	TRBJ1-1	TGTGCCAGCAGTTTATTCCAGTGGGGGTTGAGCACTGAAGCTTTCTTT	CASSLFQWGLSTEAFF
TRBV10-3	TRBD1	many	TRBJ2-2	TGTGCCATCAGTGAGTCAGGGGGCGGCGGGGAGCTGTTTTTT	CAISESGGGGELFF
TRBV6-2/TRBV6-3	.	many	TRBJ1-6	TGTGCCAGCAGTTACTCGATACCGCGGTCAAGCTCCTATAATTCACCCCTCCACTTT	CASSYSIPRSSSYNSPLHF
TRBV19	.	.	TRBJ2-5	TGTGCCAGTAAGGATAATGGGTGGGTGACCCAGTACTTC	CASKDNGWVTQYF
TRBV3-1	TRBD2	.	TRBJ2-2	TGTGCCGGCAGCCCCCACGGGGGGTCCGGGGAGCTGTTTTTT	CAGSPHGGSGELFF
TRBV28	.	many	TRBJ2-7	TGTGCCAGCAGCCGCGGAGGGACTGGAGACGAGCAGTACTTC	CASSRGGTGDEQYF
TRBV6-5	.	many	TRBJ1-2	TGTGCCAGCAGTTACTCGACCGACAGGAAGAATGGCTACACCTTC	CASSYSTDRKNGYTF
TRBV2	.	.	TRBJ1-6	TGTGCCAGCGGGGGGGACTCCTATAATTCACCCCTCCACTTT	CASGGDSYNSPLHF
TRBV29-1	TRBD2	many	TRBJ2-1	TGCAGCCTCTTAGCGGGGGCCTACAATGAGCAGTTCTTC	CSLLAGAYNEQFF
TRBV30	.	many	TRBJ1-2	TGTGCCTGGAACCAGGGGCGCGACTATGGCTACACCTTC	CAWNQGRDYGYTF
TRBV20-1	.	.	TRBJ2-7	TGCAGTGCTGGGGGCGGGAAGCCCTACGAGCAGTACTTC	CSAGGGKPYEQYF
TRBV11-2	TRBD1	once	TRBJ1-1	TGTGCCAGCAGCTTAACGTATCCGGGACAGGGTGACACTGAAGCTTTCTTT	CASSLTYPGQGDTEAFF
TRBV19	.	many	TRBJ2-2	TGTGCCAGTAGTATGGTTAGCGGAACCAACACCGGGGAGCTGTTTTTT	CASSMVSGTNTGELFF
TRBV20-1	.	.	TRBJ2-5	TGCAGTGCTAGAGATCTCACTGGGTACCAAGAGACCCAGTACTTC	CSARDLTGYQETQYF
TRBV5-5	.	many	TRBJ2-7	TGTGCCAGCAGCTTGGAGCCTCAAGTGCGGTGGGAGCAGTACTTC	CASSLEPQVRWEQYF
TRBV12-3/TRBV12-4	TRBD1	many	TRBJ1-4	TGTGCCAGCAGTTCCGACAGGGGATATGAAAAACTGTTTTTT	CASSSDRGYEKLFF
TRBV12-3/TRBV12-4	TRBD2	.	TRBJ2-3	TGTGCCAGCAGACCGACTAGCGGGGGGTCCCACACAGATACGCAGTATTTT	CASRPTSGGSHTDTQYF
TRBV20-1	TRBD2	many	TRBJ2-5	TGCAGTGCTAAGTCAGCGACTAGCGGCCCCCAAGAGACCCAGTACTTC	CSAKSATSGPQETQYF
TRBV9	.	few	TRBJ1-1	TGTGCCAGCGCCAGAAGGGTGGGGAACACTGAAGCTTTCTTT	CASARRVGNTEAFF
TRBV5-4	TRBD1	many	TRBJ2-5	TGTGCCAGCAGCTTAACGGGACAGGGGGCGGAGACCCAGTACTTC	CASSLTGQGAETQYF
TRBV2	.	many	TRBJ1-4	TGTGCCAGCAGCAGAAGTGAAAAACTGTTTTTT	CASSRSEKLFF
TRBV6-1	.	.	TRBJ1-1	TGTGCCAGCAGTCCCGTTGGACGGATGAACACTGAAGCTTTCTTT	CASSPVGRMNTEAFF
TRBV12-3/TRBV12-4	TRBD2	many	TRBJ2-2	TGTGCCAGCAGACACCTAGCGGGAGTAAGTCGGGAGCTGTTTTTT	CASRHLAGVSRELFF
TRBV2	TRBD2	many	TRBJ2-5	TGTGCCAGCAGTGCCCCGGGACTAGCAGAGACCCAGTACTTC	CASSAPGLAETQYF
TRBV10-2	.	many	TRBJ1-5	TGCGCCAGCAGAGGGCAGGGTCCAGGTTCGCCCCAGCATTTT	CASRGQGPGSPQHF
TRBV7-9	.	many	TRBJ2-7	TGTGCCAGCAGCTTGGGGCCCTCCCGGAGCTCCTACGAGCAGTACTTC	CASSLGPSRSSYEQYF
TRBV29-1	TRBD1	many	TRBJ1-1	TGCAGCGCTCGGGACAGTAACACTGAAGCTTTCTTT	CSARDSNTEAFF
TRBV30	.	.	TRBJ1-4	TGTGCCTGGAGCACAGGGTGGGGTGAAAAACTGTTTTTT	CAWSTGWGEKLFF
TRBV7-8	.	many	TRBJ1-2	TGTGCCAGCAGCTCCCGGAGAGGGAAGAACTATGGCTACACCTTC	CASSSRRGKNYGYTF
TRBV7-9	TRBD1	many	TRBJ2-5	TGTGCCAGCAGCCGGGACAGGGAAACAGAGACCCAGTACTTC	CASSRDRETETQYF